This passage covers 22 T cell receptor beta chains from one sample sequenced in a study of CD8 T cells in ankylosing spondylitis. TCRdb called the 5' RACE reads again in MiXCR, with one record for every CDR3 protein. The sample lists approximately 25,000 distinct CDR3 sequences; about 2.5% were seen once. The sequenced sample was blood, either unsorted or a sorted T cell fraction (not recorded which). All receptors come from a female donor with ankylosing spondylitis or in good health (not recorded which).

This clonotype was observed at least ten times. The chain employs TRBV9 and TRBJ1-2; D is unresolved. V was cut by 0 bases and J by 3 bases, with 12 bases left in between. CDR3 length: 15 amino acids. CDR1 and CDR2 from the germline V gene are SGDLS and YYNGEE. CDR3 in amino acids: CASSVAPSADYGYTF. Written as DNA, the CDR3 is TGTGCCAGCAGCGTAGCCCCGTCAGCAGACTATGGCTACACCTTC.

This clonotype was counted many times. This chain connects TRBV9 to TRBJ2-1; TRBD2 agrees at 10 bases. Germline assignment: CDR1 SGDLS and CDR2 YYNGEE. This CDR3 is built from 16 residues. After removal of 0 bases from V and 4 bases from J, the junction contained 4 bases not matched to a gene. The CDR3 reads CASSVGPSGGYNEQFF. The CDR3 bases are TGTGCCAGCAGCGTAGGACCTAGCGGGGGATACAATGAGCAGTTCTTC.

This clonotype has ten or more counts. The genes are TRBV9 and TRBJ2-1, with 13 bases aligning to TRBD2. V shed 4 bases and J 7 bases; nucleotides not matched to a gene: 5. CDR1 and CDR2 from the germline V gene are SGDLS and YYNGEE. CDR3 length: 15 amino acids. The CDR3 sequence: CASSLRGLAGNEQFF. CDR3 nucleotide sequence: TGTGCCAGCAGCTTACGGGGACTAGCGGGGAATGAGCAGTTCTTC.

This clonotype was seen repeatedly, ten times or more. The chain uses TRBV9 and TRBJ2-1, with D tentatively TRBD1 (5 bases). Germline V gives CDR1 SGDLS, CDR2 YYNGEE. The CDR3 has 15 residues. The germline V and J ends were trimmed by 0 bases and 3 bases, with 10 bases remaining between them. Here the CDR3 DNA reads TGTGCCAGCAGCGTAGGCCAGGGCTTCTACAATGAGCAGTTCTTC. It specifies CASSVGQGFYNEQFF. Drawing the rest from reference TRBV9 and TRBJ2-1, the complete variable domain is DSGVTQTPKHLITATGQRVTLRCSPRSGDLSVYWYQQSLDQGLQFLIQYYNGEERAKGNILERFSAQQFPDLHSELNLSSLELGDSALYFCASSVGQGFYNEQFFGPGTRLTVL.

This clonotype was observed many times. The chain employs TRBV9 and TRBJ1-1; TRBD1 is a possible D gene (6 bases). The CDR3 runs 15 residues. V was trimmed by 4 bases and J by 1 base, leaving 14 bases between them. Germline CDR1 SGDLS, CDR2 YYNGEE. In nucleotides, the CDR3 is TGTGCCAGCAGCCCTAGAGGGGGGCAGAACACTGAAGCTTTCTTT. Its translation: CASSPRGGQNTEAFF.

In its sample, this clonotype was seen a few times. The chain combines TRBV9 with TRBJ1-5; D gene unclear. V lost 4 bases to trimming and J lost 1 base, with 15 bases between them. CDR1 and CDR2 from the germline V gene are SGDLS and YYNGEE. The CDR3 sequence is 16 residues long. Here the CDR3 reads CASSSGLSQSNQPQHF. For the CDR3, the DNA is TGTGCCAGCAGCTCAGGACTCTCCCAGAGCAATCAGCCCCAGCATTTT.

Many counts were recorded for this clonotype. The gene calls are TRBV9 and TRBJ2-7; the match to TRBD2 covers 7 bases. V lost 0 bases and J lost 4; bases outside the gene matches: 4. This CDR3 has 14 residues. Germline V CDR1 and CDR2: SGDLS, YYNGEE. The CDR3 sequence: CASSVGGEGYEQYF. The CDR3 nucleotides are TGTGCCAGCAGCGTAGGGGGGGAGGGTTACGAGCAGTACTTC.

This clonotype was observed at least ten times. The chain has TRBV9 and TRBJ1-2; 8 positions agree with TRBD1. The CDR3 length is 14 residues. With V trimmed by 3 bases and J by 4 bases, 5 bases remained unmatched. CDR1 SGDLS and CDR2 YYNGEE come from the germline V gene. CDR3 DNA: TGTGCCAGCAGCGGACAGGGGCCCCTCTATGGCTACACCTTC. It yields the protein CASSGQGPLYGYTF.

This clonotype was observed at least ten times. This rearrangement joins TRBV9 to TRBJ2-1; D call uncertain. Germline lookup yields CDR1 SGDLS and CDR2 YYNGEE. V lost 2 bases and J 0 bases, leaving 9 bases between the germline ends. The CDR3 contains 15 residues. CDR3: CASSVSTSSYNEQFF. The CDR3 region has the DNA TGTGCCAGCAGCGTCAGTACCAGCTCCTACAATGAGCAGTTCTTC.

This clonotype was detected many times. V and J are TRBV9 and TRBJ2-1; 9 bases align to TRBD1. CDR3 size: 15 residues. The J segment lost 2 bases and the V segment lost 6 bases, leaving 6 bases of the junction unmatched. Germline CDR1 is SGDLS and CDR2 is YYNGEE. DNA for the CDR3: TGTGCCAGCACCCTCACAGGGGGCGCCTACAATGAGCAGTTCTTC. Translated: CASTLTGGAYNEQFF.

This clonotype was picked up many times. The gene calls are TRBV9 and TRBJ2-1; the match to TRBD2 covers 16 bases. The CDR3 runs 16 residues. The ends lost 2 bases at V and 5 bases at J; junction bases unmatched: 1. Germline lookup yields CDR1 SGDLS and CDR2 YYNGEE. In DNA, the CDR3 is TGTGCCAGCAGCGTGGGACTAGCGGGAGGGAACAATGAGCAGTTCTTC. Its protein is CASSVGLAGGNNEQFF.

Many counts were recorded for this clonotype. The CDR3 sequence: CASSVDSYLQETQYF. In nucleotides, the CDR3 is TGTGCCAGCAGCGTAGACAGCTACTTACAAGAGACCCAGTACTTC. This chain connects TRBV9 to TRBJ2-5; no reliable D call. CDR1 SGDLS and CDR2 YYNGEE come from the germline V gene. V was shortened by 0 bases and J by 2 bases, with 11 bases between the two germline ends. The CDR3 length is 15 residues.

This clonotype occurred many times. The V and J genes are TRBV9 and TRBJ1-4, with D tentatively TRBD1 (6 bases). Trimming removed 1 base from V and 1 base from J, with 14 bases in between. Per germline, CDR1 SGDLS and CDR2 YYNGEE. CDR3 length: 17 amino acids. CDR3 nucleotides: TGTGCCAGCAGCGTAACGGGGGCTTTGGTAACTAATGAAAAACTGTTTTTT. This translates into CASSVTGALVTNEKLFF.

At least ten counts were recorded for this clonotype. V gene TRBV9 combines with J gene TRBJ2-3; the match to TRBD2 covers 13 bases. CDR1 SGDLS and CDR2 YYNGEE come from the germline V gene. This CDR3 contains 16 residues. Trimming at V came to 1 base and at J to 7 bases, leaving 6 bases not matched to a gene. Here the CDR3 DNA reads TGTGCCAGCAGCGTAAGGACTAGCGGGGGAGGGAATACGCAGTATTTT. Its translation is CASSVRTSGGGNTQYF. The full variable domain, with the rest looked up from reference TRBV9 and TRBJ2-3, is DSGVTQTPKHLITATGQRVTLRCSPRSGDLSVYWYQQSLDQGLQFLIQYYNGEERAKGNILERFSAQQFPDLHSELNLSSLELGDSALYFCASSVRTSGGGNTQYFGPGTRLTVL.

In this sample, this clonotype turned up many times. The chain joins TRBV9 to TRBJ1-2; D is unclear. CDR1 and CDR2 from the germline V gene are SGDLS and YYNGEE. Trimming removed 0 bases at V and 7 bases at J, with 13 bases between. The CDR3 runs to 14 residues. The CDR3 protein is CASSVGYEGSGYTF. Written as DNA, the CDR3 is TGTGCCAGCAGCGTAGGATACGAGGGCTCTGGCTACACCTTC.

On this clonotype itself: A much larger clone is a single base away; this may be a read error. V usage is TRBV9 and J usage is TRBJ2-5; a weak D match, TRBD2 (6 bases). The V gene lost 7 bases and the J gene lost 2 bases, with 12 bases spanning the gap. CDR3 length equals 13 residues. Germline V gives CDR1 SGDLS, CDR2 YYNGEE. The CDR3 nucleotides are TGTGCCAGCGGCGCGGGAAAACAAGAGACCCAGTACTTC. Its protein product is CASGAGKQETQYF.

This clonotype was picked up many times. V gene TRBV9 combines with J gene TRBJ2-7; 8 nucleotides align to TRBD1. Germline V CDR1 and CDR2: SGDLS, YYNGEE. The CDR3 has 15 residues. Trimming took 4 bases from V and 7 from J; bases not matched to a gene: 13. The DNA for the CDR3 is TGTGCCAGCAGCCCCCAGAGGACAGGGCTGGGGGAGCAGTACTTC. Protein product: CASSPQRTGLGEQYF.

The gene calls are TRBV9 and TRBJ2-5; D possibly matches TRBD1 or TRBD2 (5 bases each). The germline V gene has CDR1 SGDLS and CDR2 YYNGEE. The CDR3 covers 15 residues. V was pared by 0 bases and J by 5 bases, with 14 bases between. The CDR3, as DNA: TGTGCCAGCAGCGTAGGCCGGCAGGGAGCTGAGACCCAGTACTTC. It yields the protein CASSVGRQGAETQYF.

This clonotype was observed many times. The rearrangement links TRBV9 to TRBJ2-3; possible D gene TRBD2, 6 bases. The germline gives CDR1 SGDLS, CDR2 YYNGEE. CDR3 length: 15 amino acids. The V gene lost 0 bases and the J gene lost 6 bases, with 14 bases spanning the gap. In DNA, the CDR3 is TGTGCCAGCAGCGTAGAAGTACTAGCCCCGGATACGCAGTATTTT. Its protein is CASSVEVLAPDTQYF.

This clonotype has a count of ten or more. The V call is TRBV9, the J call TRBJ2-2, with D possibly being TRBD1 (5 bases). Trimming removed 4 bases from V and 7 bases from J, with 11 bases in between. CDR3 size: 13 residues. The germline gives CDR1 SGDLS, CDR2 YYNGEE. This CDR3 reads CASSPGAVGELFF. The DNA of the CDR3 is TGTGCCAGCAGCCCTGGGGCGGTCGGGGAGCTGTTTTTT. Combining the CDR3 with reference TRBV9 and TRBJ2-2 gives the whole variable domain DSGVTQTPKHLITATGQRVTLRCSPRSGDLSVYWYQQSLDQGLQFLIQYYNGEERAKGNILERFSAQQFPDLHSELNLSSLELGDSALYFCASSPGAVGELFFGEGSRLTVL.

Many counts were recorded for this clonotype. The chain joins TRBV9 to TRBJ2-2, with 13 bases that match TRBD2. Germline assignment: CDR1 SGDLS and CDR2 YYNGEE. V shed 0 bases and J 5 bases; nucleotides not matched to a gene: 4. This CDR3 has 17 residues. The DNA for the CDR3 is TGTGCCAGCAGCGTAGGGACTAGCGGGAGCGGTACCGGGGAGCTGTTTTTT. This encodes CASSVGTSGSGTGELFF.

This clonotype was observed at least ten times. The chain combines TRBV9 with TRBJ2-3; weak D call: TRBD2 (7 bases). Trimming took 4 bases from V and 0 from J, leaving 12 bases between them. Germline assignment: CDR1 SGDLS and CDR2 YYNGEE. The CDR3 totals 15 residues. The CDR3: CASSKGGASTDTQYF. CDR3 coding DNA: TGTGCCAGCAGCAAAGGGGGGGCGAGCACAGATACGCAGTATTTT.